These 20 T cell receptor beta chains share one sample of origin, sequenced in a study of blood T cell repertoires in COVID-19. Produced via immunoSEQ multiplex PCR; TCRdb's table is partial and in-frame only. The repertoire holds roughly 340,000 clones, with about 90% as singletons. Material for sequencing was peripheral blood. These receptors were obtained from a woman aged 18-30 years who had recovered from COVID-19.

The chain links TRBV5-4 to TRBJ2-5; the match to TRBD2 covers 10 bases. The trim removed 4 bases at V and 5 bases at J, leaving 8 bases unmatched. The CDR3 extends over 15 amino acids. CDR1 is SGHNT and CDR2 is YYREEE in the germline V gene (reference sequence). CDR3 region: CASSRYLAGDETQYF. The DNA for the CDR3 is TGTGCCAGCAGCAGGTATCTAGCGGGAGATGAGACCCAGTACTTC.

CDR3 amino acids: CASSGTGGSGYTF. The CDR3 region has the DNA TGTGCCAGTTCCGGGACAGGGGGCTCTGGCTACACCTTC. The V call is TRBV14, the J call TRBJ1-2, with 12 bases fitting TRBD1. Germline V gene data show CDR1 as SGHDN and CDR2 as FVKESK. Trimming at V came to 9 bases and at J to 7 bases, leaving 6 bases not matched to a gene. The CDR3 spans 13 residues.

V gene TRBV27 combines with J gene TRBJ1-1; maybe TRBD1 (5 bases). Germline V gene data show CDR1 as MNHEY and CDR2 as SMNVEV (reference sequence). The CDR3 covers 15 residues. The germline V and J ends were trimmed by 5 bases and 8 bases, with 21 bases remaining between them. The CDR3 nucleotides read TGTGCCAGCAGTCTTGGGACTGGGGGGTTTTCCGAAGCTTTCTTT. It yields the protein CASSLGTGGFSEAFF.

V gene TRBV24-1 combines with J gene TRBJ1-5; D not resolved. This CDR3 has 12 residues. V lost 4 bases and J lost 3, with 3 bases in between. CDR1 KGHDR and CDR2 SFDVKD come from the germline V gene. CDR3 coding DNA: TGTGCCACCAGTGACATCAATCAGCCCCAGCATTTT. This gives the protein CATSDINQPQHF.

The chain links TRBV28 to TRBJ1-2, with 10 bases aligning to TRBD1. Per the germline V gene, CDR1 is MDHEN and CDR2 is SYDVKM. The CDR3 covers 17 residues. After removal of 7 bases from V and 2 bases from J, the junction contained 13 bases not matched to a gene. The CDR3 nucleotides are TGTGCCAGCACCGCGATAGGGGGACAGGGGCGAAACTATGGCTACACCTTC. This translates into CASTAIGGQGRNYGYTF.

This rearrangement joins TRBV19 to TRBJ2-3, with D hard to call. Trimming left V 3 bases short and J 5 bases short, with 9 bases between. From germline, CDR1 is LNHDA and CDR2 SQIVND (reference sequence). The CDR3 is made up of 13 amino acids. The CDR3 region has the DNA TGTGCCAGTAGTATCAACAAGTTAGATACGCAGTATTTT. Encoded protein: CASSINKLDTQYF.

A single count supports this clone. This rearrangement joins TRBV19 to TRBJ1-1; perhaps TRBD1 as D (6 bases). With 7 bases removed from V and 4 bases from J, the gap between germline ends came to 19 bases. Germline V lookup: CDR1 LNHDA, CDR2 SQIVND (reference sequence). The CDR3 spans 15 residues. DNA for the CDR3: TGTGCCAGTACCCCCCGGACAGCGAGGGGCACTGAAGCTTTCTTT. It encodes CASTPRTARGTEAFF.

The CDR3 bases are TGTGCCAGCAGTTACTTCGCAGGAGAAAAACTGTTTTTT. Translating gives CASSYFAGEKLFF. This sequence joins TRBV6-2 or TRBV6-3 and TRBJ1-4; no firm D call. Trimming removed 1 base from V and 8 bases from J, with 8 bases in between. This CDR3 spans 13 amino acids. The germline V gene has CDR1 MNHEY and CDR2 SVGEGT.

The CDR3 sequence is CASSKDRESYEQYV. The CDR3, as DNA: TGTGCCAGCAGTAAGGACAGGGAGTCCTACGAGCAGTACGTC. J is TRBJ2-7 and V is TRBV2; the match to TRBD1 covers 8 bases. V trimming: 5 bases; J trimming: 1 base; junction bases outside the gene matches: 4. This CDR3 contains 14 residues. Germline loops: CDR1 SNHLY, CDR2 FYNNEI.

V is TRBV9 and J is TRBJ2-3; D is unclear. Deletions cut 0 bases from V and 5 bases from J, with 10 bases between. The germline CDR1 and CDR2 sequences are SGDLS and YYNGEE. The CDR3 contains 14 residues. CDR3 region: CASSVEARGDTQYF. The CDR3 nucleotides read TGTGCCAGCAGCGTAGAGGCCCGAGGAGATACGCAGTATTTT. Filled out from reference TRBV9 and TRBJ2-3, the complete variable domain reads DSGVTQTPKHLITATGQRVTLRCSPRSGDLSVYWYQQSLDQGLQFLIQYYNGEERAKGNILERFSAQQFPDLHSELNLSSLELGDSALYFCASSVEARGDTQYFGPGTRLTVL.

This chain uses TRBV27 with TRBJ1-1; D uncertain. V dropped 3 bases and J dropped 1 base, with 12 bases sitting between them. CDR3 length: 15 residues. CDR1 MNHEY and CDR2 SMNVEV come from the germline V gene (reference sequence). The DNA for the CDR3 is TGTGCCAGCAGTTTCTCTTCCGGAGGGAACACTGAAGCTTTCTTT. Encoded protein: CASSFSSGGNTEAFF.

The chain has TRBV19 and TRBJ1-5, with TRBD1 matching 9 bases. The V segment lost 4 bases and the J segment 1 base; nucleotides outside the gene matches: 5. The CDR3 is 16 amino acids. Germline V gene lookup returns CDR1 LNHDA and CDR2 SQIVND (reference sequence). DNA of the CDR3: TGTGCCAGTAGTACGGCCGGGACAGGGAGCAATCAGCCCCAGCATTTT. Its translation: CASSTAGTGSNQPQHF. The entire variable domain, with the rest obtained from reference TRBV19 and TRBJ1-5, is as follows: DGGITQSPKYLFRKEGQNVTLSCEQNLNHDAMYWYRQDPGQGLRLIYYSQIVNDFQKGDIAEGYSVSREKKESFPLTVTSAQKNPTAFYLCASSTAGTGSNQPQHFGDGTRLSIL.

The chain has TRBV7-2 and TRBJ1-6; the D is unclear. CDR1 and CDR2 from the germline V gene are SGHTA and FQGNSA. This CDR3 has 14 amino acids. The V end was cut by 6 bases, the J end by 9 bases, with 15 bases between. Here the CDR3 DNA reads TGTGCCAGCAGGCGAACAGAGAATACTTCACCCCTCCACTTT. This encodes CASRRTENTSPLHF.

V and J are TRBV20-1 and TRBJ2-1, with 12 bases aligning to TRBD2. CDR3 length: 16 amino acids. V lost 3 bases to trimming and J lost 9 bases; unmatched junction nucleotides: 12. Germline V CDR1 and CDR2: DFQATT, SNEGSKA (reference sequence). CDR3 in DNA: TGCAGTGCTAGTACCATCACTAGCGGGAGGAAGGCTGAGCAGTTCTTC. Amino acid sequence: CSASTITSGRKAEQFF.

The V and J genes are TRBV7-2 and TRBJ2-2, with D hard to call. The CDR3 is 14 amino acids. The germline V gene encodes CDR1 SGHTA and CDR2 FQGNSA. V gave up 1 base and J gave up 4 bases, with 7 bases separating them. As DNA, the CDR3 is TGTGCCAGCAGCTTAGGTCCAGGCACCGGGGAGCTGTTTTTT. Protein sequence: CASSLGPGTGELFF.

The gene calls are TRBV5-4 and TRBJ2-5, with 10 bases aligning to TRBD2. Germline CDR1 SGHNT, CDR2 YYREEE (reference sequence). After removal of 4 bases from V and 5 bases from J, the junction contained 8 bases not matched to a gene. The CDR3 consists of 15 residues. The DNA for the CDR3 is TGTGCCAGCAGCGCCAAAGCGGGAGGGGGGGAGACCCAGTACTTC. Residues: CASSAKAGGGETQYF. Looking up the rest from reference TRBV5-4 and TRBJ2-5 gives the full variable domain: ETGVTQSPTHLIKTRGQQVTLRCSSQSGHNTVSWYQQALGQGPQFIFQYYREEENGRGNFPPRFSGLQFPNYSSELNVNALELDDSALYLCASSAKAGGGETQYFGPGTRLLVL.

The rearrangement joins TRBV11-2 to TRBJ1-3; TRBD1 matches at 8 bases. The CDR3 length is 16 residues. CDR1 is SGHAT and CDR2 is FQNNGV in the germline V gene. Germline trimming cut 4 bases from V and 1 base from J; bases unmatched to any gene: 6. CDR3 sequence: CASSWGTGLSGNTIYF. The CDR3 DNA sequence: TGTGCCAGCAGCTGGGGGACAGGCTTATCTGGAAACACCATATATTTT.

V usage is TRBV2 and J usage is TRBJ1-5; D unresolved. The CDR3 extends over 13 amino acids. Trimming stripped 5 bases from V and 11 bases from J, with 16 bases between. Germline V lookup: CDR1 SNHLY, CDR2 FYNNEI. CDR3 residues: CASSSRGRTAQHF. In nucleotides, the CDR3 is TGTGCCAGCAGTTCTAGAGGGAGGACGGCCCAGCATTTT.

The V and J genes are TRBV19 and TRBJ1-2; a weak D match, TRBD1 (6 bases). Germline-derived CDR1 and CDR2 are LNHDA and SQIVND (reference sequence). Trimming shortened V by 0 bases and J by 4 bases, and 12 bases separated the two germline ends. This CDR3 has 15 residues. In DNA form, the CDR3 reads TGTGCCAGTAGTATAGAGCGGACAGTCATCTATGGCTACACCTTC. Residues: CASSIERTVIYGYTF.

The rearrangement uses TRBV5-1 and TRBJ2-1; tentatively, D is TRBD2 (6 bases). Germline-derived CDR1 and CDR2 are SGHRS and YFSETQ. CDR3 size: 15 residues. V lost 0 bases, J lost 4 bases, and 11 bases lay in between. The CDR3 bases are TGCGCCAGCAGCTTGGACGGGAGCAGGTACAATGAGCAGTTCTTC. Amino acids: CASSLDGSRYNEQFF.